This T cell receptor (beta chain) was sequenced in a study of T cells in localized non-small cell lung cancer (dated by TCRdb to about 2020). With regard to the full study: Comparing tumors with uninvolved tumor-adjacent lungs, the study looked at the T cell repertoires of hundreds of patients with early-stage NSCLC. The cohort was made up of approximately 250 treatment-naive NSCLC patients whose localized lung tumors had been resected. NSCLC patients had a mean age of roughly 64 years, and more than 120 were male and over 85 female. Study-wide conclusions, independent of this receptor: Of the top 100 tumor clones, a median of roughly 56 were detected in paired uninvolved adjacent lung; under 30 were also among that lung's top 100. Because the study design was exploratory, TCR variables were selected using unadjusted p-values without false-discovery rate correction. Uninvolved tumor-adjacent lung showed the highest T cell clonality, higher than tumor, which suggests more focused antigenic responses in the adjacent lung. Because multi-region tumor sequencing was not done, intratumor heterogeneity could not be ruled out. Longer overall survival was associated with higher T cell density in blood, whereas shorter survival was associated with higher clonality in adjacent lung.

Comments on this clone: Its antigen target is currently unknown. No clone much larger than this one lies a single base away; base qualities are absent.

At diagnosis, peripheral blood, uninvolved tumor-adjacent lung and tumor were collected and stored as a combination of fresh-frozen and FFPE material. For TCR repertoire profiling, the blood samples were analyzed as peripheral blood mononuclear cells. The immunoSEQ Assay was used to sequence TCR beta CDR3 regions from DNA. On the authors' methods: To compute T cell density, TCR beta template counts were normalized to usable DNA, which was estimated by amplifying housekeeping genes. Richness was estimated with the preseqR package, extrapolating to 400,000 templates for PBMC samples and 120,000 templates for tissue samples. Clonality was defined by subtracting Pielou's evenness from one. Tissue-enriched TCRs were identified by differential abundance testing using productive amino-acid clonotypes, minimum total count 5 and alpha 0.1. The Jaccard Index and the Morisita Overlap Index were used to measure repertoire overlap between compartments. GLIPH grouped TCR beta CDR3s together with public tetramer-defined viral CDR3s, and a viral motif had to include at least three viral sequences and also show V-gene enrichment. TCRdb obtained this table from immuneACCESS and retained in-frame rearrangements with V and J assigned. These tables miss some clones; where compared with another copy, unresolved V genes account for less than half of the shortfall, and the remainder is unexplained. The V and J calls and clone size were taken over from that table, and D and trimming were inferred from the DNA. Across this sample there are about 18,000 clones, with 75% to 90% seen only once. The top ten hold 3% to 4.5% of the sample.

Measured from the cysteine to the phenylalanine, the CDR3 is 17 residues long. Only the CDR3 part of the read is kept: 51 bases, read in frame from the first base. This sequence uses TRBV21-1 and TRBJ1-5; the listed D gene, TRBD1, was not tested against the DNA. TRBV21-1 is deemed a pseudogene. The source of this sequence is a male donor aged 60 or over with stage II squamous cell lung carcinoma. The input for sequencing was peripheral blood, taken before any cancer treatment. The nucleotide sequence is given as TGTGCCAGCAGCAAAGTAACAGGATTACTTAGCAATCAGCCCCAGCATTTT. This encodes CASSKVTGLLSNQPQHF.